The source of this T cell receptor (beta chain) is a study of T-cell memory formation after mild COVID-19. Germline V CDR1 and CDR2: SGHAT, FQNNGV. CDR3 length: 13 amino acids. Points on this clonotype: Compared with germline, one end of the junction differs, possibly owing to a read error.

TCRdb redid the calling of the 5' RACE reads with MiXCR, one entry per CDR3 protein. In the table there are about 350,000 distinct CDR3 sequences, approximately 13% of which are singletons. Sequenced material: PBMCs or a T cell subset sorted from them (not recorded which). This receptor was taken from a man between 18 and 29 years old who had mild COVID-19 (a few samples of this study predate the infection). Cell type and time point are not known. The chain links TRBV11-2 to TRBJ2-6, with D possibly being TRBD1 or TRBD2 (6 bases each). CDR3 sequence reads: CASSFEGGNVLTF. The CDR3 bases are TGTGCCAGCAGCTTCGAGGGGGGCAACGTCCTGACTTTC.